The 27 T cell receptor beta chains given below trace back to one sample, sequenced in a study of blood T cell repertoires in COVID-19. Clones were sequenced by immunoSEQ multiplex PCR, and TCRdb holds only the in-frame ones, with some missing. The sample includes 200,000 to 250,000 clones, around 82% of them seen just once. Sequenced material: peripheral blood. These receptors were obtained from a woman aged 60-75 years with acute or convalescent COVID-19.

The chain joins TRBV6-2 or TRBV6-3 to TRBJ2-1; D gene ambiguous. This CDR3 has 17 amino acids. V was trimmed by 0 bases and J by 0 bases, leaving 12 bases between them. The germline gives CDR1 MNHEY, CDR2 SVGEGT. CDR3 in DNA: TGTGCCAGCAGTTACTCGTTACTCCCCCCCTCCTACAATGAGCAGTTCTTC. Translation: CASSYSLLPPSYNEQFF.

This clone appeared a single time. The gene calls are TRBV9 and TRBJ1-3; D might be TRBD1 (5 bases). V lost 0 bases, J lost 2 bases, and 12 bases lay in between. This CDR3 is 16 amino acids long. Germline lookup yields CDR1 SGDLS and CDR2 YYNGEE. As DNA, the CDR3 is TGTGCCAGCAGCGTAGGCGGGGGACCAACTGGAAACACCATATATTTT. Translating gives CASSVGGGPTGNTIYF.

The V call is TRBV15, the J call TRBJ1-5; a weak D match, TRBD1 (6 bases). This CDR3 region has 16 residues. Germline loops: CDR1 LNHNV, CDR2 YYDKDF (reference sequence). V shed 5 bases and J shed 5 bases, with 19 bases lying between them. Here the CDR3 DNA reads TGTGCCACCAGCCTCGACAGGCGATATGGCGATCAGCCCCAGCATTTT. As protein: CATSLDRRYGDQPQHF. Together with reference TRBV15 and TRBJ1-5, the CDR3 gives the full variable domain: DAMVIQNPRYQVTQFGKPVTLSCSQTLNHNVMYWYQQKSSQAPKLLFHYYDKDFNNEADTPDNFQSRRPNTSFCFLDIRSPGLGDTAMYLCATSLDRRYGDQPQHFGDGTRLSIL.

This clone was picked up a small number of times. The V and J genes are TRBV11-1 and TRBJ1-4, with D maybe TRBD1 (6 bases). The CDR3 extends over 15 amino acids. Trimming removed 5 bases from V and 5 bases from J, with 15 bases in between. The V gene's germline CDR1 is SGHAT and CDR2 FQDESV (reference sequence). The CDR3 loop reads CASSRNRARNEKLFF. The CDR3 DNA is TGTGCCAGCAGCAGGAACAGGGCACGAAATGAAAAACTGTTTTTT.

The rearrangement joins TRBV13 to TRBJ2-7, with 8 bases that match TRBD2. This CDR3 has 14 amino acids. V gave up 3 bases and J gave up 1 base; unmatched junction bases: 2. Germline V gives CDR1 PRHDT, CDR2 FYEKMQ (reference sequence). The CDR3 DNA sequence: TGTGCCAGCAGCTTTACGGGGGGGTCCTACGAGCAGTACTTC. Protein sequence: CASSFTGGSYEQYF.

The rearrangement uses TRBV11-3 and TRBJ2-7, with 10 bases matching TRBD1. This CDR3 comprises 13 residues. Germline values: CDR1 SGHNT, CDR2 YENEEA. The junction had 5 bases not matched to a gene; V was cut back by 5 bases and J by 7 bases. The CDR3 here is CASSPDRGGEQYF. For the CDR3, the DNA is TGTGCCAGCAGCCCGGACAGGGGGGGTGAGCAGTACTTC. The whole variable domain, filled in from reference TRBV11-3 and TRBJ2-7, reads EAGVVQSPRYKIIEKKQPVAFWCNPISGHNTLYWYLQNLGQGPELLIRYENEEAVDDSQLPKDRFSAERLKGVDSTLKIQPAELGDSAVYLCASSPDRGGEQYFGPGTRLTVT.

This chain links TRBV2 with TRBJ2-6, with TRBD1 matching 8 bases. Germline CDR1 and CDR2: SNHLY and FYNNEI. The V gene end was trimmed by 6 bases and the J gene end by 4 bases; junction bases not matched to a gene: 5. The CDR3 extends over 15 amino acids. The CDR3, as DNA: TGTGCCAGCAGCTTACAGGGGGTCGGGGCCAACGTCCTGACTTTC. This sequence encodes CASSLQGVGANVLTF.

This rearrangement joins TRBV11-3 to TRBJ1-6; TRBD1 might be the D (6 bases). This CDR3 comprises 19 residues. V was cut by 5 bases and J by 0 bases, with 20 bases left in between. Per germline, CDR1 SGHNT and CDR2 YENEEA. The CDR3 coding sequence is TGTGCCAGCAGCCACGCCGGGGACACACCAAGCTCCTATAATTCACCCCTCCACTTT. This codes for CASSHAGDTPSSYNSPLHF.

Concerning this clone itself: Other DNA sequences in this specimen translate into the identical CDR3. The gene calls are TRBV10-3 and TRBJ2-7; a possible D gene is TRBD1 (5 bases). Germline loops: CDR1 ENHRY, CDR2 SYGVKD. V was shortened by 6 bases and J by 0 bases, with 9 bases between the two germline ends. The CDR3 loop spans 13 amino acids. The DNA for the CDR3 is TGTGCCATCAGGCAGGGTGCCTCCTACGAGCAGTACTTC. Its translation: CAIRQGASYEQYF.

The V and J genes are TRBV3-1 (or the pseudogene TRBV3-2) and TRBJ1-6, with a tentative D call TRBD1 (6 bases). Germline V CDR1 and CDR2: LGHDT, YNNKEL (reference sequence). This CDR3 has 15 residues. V shed 7 bases and J shed 1 base, with 11 bases lying between them. The DNA for the CDR3 is TGTGCCAGCAAATCCGGACAGTCCTATAATTCACCCCTCCACTTT. It encodes CASKSGQSYNSPLHF.

This clone has just a few counts. The chain combines TRBV12-3 or TRBV12-4 with TRBJ1-4; D is unclear. The V gene lost 7 bases and the J gene lost 0 bases, with 6 bases spanning the gap. The CDR3 totals 13 residues. The CDR3 loop is CASKPSTNEKLFF. For the CDR3, the DNA is TGTGCCAGCAAGCCATCAACTAATGAAAAACTGTTTTTT.

This CDR3 is CASSRTGRQETQYF. CDR3 in DNA: TGTGCCAGCAGCCGTACAGGGCGGCAAGAGACCCAGTACTTC. The V gene is TRBV5-6, the J gene TRBJ2-5; D possibly corresponds to TRBD1 (6 bases). Looked up from germline, CDR1 is SGHDT and CDR2 is YYEEEE. The CDR3 is 14 amino acids. Trimming took 4 bases from V and 2 from J, leaving 12 bases between them.

The genes are TRBV7-3 and TRBJ2-2, with 10 bases aligning to TRBD2. The CDR3 has 17 residues. Per germline, CDR1 SGHTA and CDR2 FQGTGA. The J segment lost 7 bases and the V segment lost 1 base, leaving 9 bases of the junction unmatched. CDR3 amino acids: CASSLSSSGGFGGELFF. CDR3 DNA: TGTGCCAGCAGCTTAAGTTCTAGCGGGGGATTCGGCGGGGAGCTGTTTTTT.

This chain uses TRBV2 with TRBJ1-6; 8 nucleotides line up with TRBD1. CDR3 length equals 13 residues. Trimming cost V 4 bases and J 14 bases; bases outside gene matches: 7. CDR1 is SNHLY and CDR2 is FYNNEI in the germline V gene. CDR3 in amino acids: CASSVQGGRSLHF. CDR3 coding DNA: TGTGCCAGCAGTGTACAGGGGGGACGTTCCCTCCACTTT. The variable domain in full, completed from reference TRBV2 and TRBJ1-6, reads EPEVTQTPSHQVTQMGQEVILRCVPISNHLYFYWYRQILGQKVEFLVSFYNNEISEKSEIFDDQFSVERPDGSNFTLKIRSTKLEDSAMYFCASSVQGGRSLHFGNGTRLTVT.

This sequence joins TRBV5-1 and TRBJ2-2, with 11 bases lining up with TRBD1. V dropped 4 bases and J dropped 3; count of bases not matched to a gene: 5. Germline lookup yields CDR1 SGHRS and CDR2 YFSETQ. There are 16 residues in the CDR3. This CDR3 is CASSPGQGADTGELFF. The CDR3 bases are TGCGCCAGCAGCCCCGGACAGGGGGCGGACACCGGGGAGCTGTTTTTT. The full variable domain, completed using reference TRBV5-1 and TRBJ2-2, is KAGVTQTPRYLIKTRGQQVTLSCSPISGHRSVSWYQQTPGQGLQFLFEYFSETQRNKGNFPGRFSGRQFSNSRSEMNVSTLELGDSALYLCASSPGQGADTGELFFGEGSRLTVL.

V usage is TRBV30 and J usage is TRBJ1-3; D possibly corresponds to TRBD1 (5 bases). This CDR3 contains 14 residues. The germline V and J ends were trimmed by 5 bases and 2 bases, with 13 bases remaining between them. CDR1 GTSNPN and CDR2 SVGIG come from the germline V gene (reference sequence). CDR3 in DNA: TGTGCCTGGGGCGGAGGGGAAGCTGGAAACACCATATATTTT. Residues: CAWGGGEAGNTIYF.

The sample holds a few counts of this clone. This chain links TRBV5-1 with TRBJ1-3; maybe TRBD1 (5 bases). The V end was cut by 3 bases, the J end by 2 bases, with 9 bases between. Germline loops: CDR1 SGHRS, CDR2 YFSETQ. The CDR3 runs to 14 residues. The CDR3 nucleotides read TGCGCCAGCAGCTCGGCAGGGACTGGAAACACCATATATTTT. Encoded protein: CASSSAGTGNTIYF.

The rearrangement uses TRBV5-4 and TRBJ2-1; 9 nucleotides align to TRBD1. Germline CDR1 reads SGHNT; CDR2 reads YYREEE (reference sequence). V lost 4 bases, J lost 7 bases, and 6 bases stayed unmatched. CDR3 length: 14 residues. The CDR3 loop is CASSGQGRSNEQFF. The CDR3 DNA is TGTGCCAGCAGCGGACAGGGGAGAAGTAATGAGCAGTTCTTC.

The genes are TRBV11-2 and TRBJ1-6; D is ambiguous. Germline V CDR1 and CDR2: SGHAT, FQNNGV. CDR3 length: 14 residues. The germline V and J ends were trimmed by 5 bases and 8 bases, with 13 bases remaining between them. The CDR3 region is CASSPEGFYSPLHF. DNA for the CDR3: TGTGCCAGCAGCCCCGAGGGTTTCTATTCACCCCTCCACTTT.

This chain joins TRBV6-1 and TRBJ1-1; no clear D. Germline CDR1 MNHNS, CDR2 SASEGT. The germline V and J ends were trimmed by 3 bases and 0 bases, with 8 bases remaining between them. The CDR3 is 14 residues long. The chain's CDR3 is CASSDVHMNTEAFF. For the CDR3, the DNA is TGTGCCAGCAGTGATGTGCACATGAACACTGAAGCTTTCTTT.

This chain connects TRBV19 to TRBJ1-5; 7 nucleotides agree with TRBD1. J gave up 5 bases and V 6 bases, and 13 bases lay outside the gene matches. Germline CDR1 and CDR2: LNHDA and SQIVND (reference sequence). This CDR3 is 16 amino acids long. In DNA form, the CDR3 reads TGTGCCAGTAGCAAACGACAGGGCAGGGAGGATCAGCCCCAGCATTTT. Translation gives CASSKRQGREDQPQHF.

This chain links TRBV9 with TRBJ1-6; D is possibly TRBD1 (5 bases). Germline CDR1 and CDR2: SGDLS and YYNGEE. The germline V and J ends were trimmed by 3 bases and 6 bases, with 10 bases remaining between them. This CDR3 has 14 residues. CDR3 coding DNA: TGTGCCAGCAGCGAGGCTAGGGGTAATTCACCCCTCCACTTT. It is translated as CASSEARGNSPLHF.

The rearrangement joins TRBV7-2 to TRBJ1-2, with D unclear. The CDR3 is 14 amino acids. The V end lost 4 bases, the J end lost 0 bases, and 9 bases lay between the germline ends. Germline CDR1 reads SGHTA; CDR2 reads FQGNSA. The CDR3 loop is CASSSGASNYGYTF. As DNA, the CDR3 is TGTGCCAGCAGCTCCGGTGCTTCTAACTATGGCTACACCTTC.

The V call is TRBV5-8, the J call TRBJ1-5, with 9 bases matching TRBD1. CDR3 size: 16 residues. V was pared by 0 bases and J by 6 bases, with 7 bases of the junction left unmatched. Germline CDR1 SGHTS, CDR2 YDEGEE. CDR3 nucleotides: TGTGCCAGCAGCTTGGATTTAACAGGGGGCGGTCAGCCCCAGCATTTT. It yields the protein CASSLDLTGGGQPQHF.

This chain uses TRBV15 with TRBJ1-4, with 9 bases that match TRBD1. Germline assignment: CDR1 LNHNV and CDR2 YYDKDF (reference sequence). This CDR3 comprises 15 residues. The trim removed 3 bases at V and 8 bases at J, leaving 7 bases unmatched. The CDR3 loop is CATSSGDRVGEKLFF. CDR3 nucleotides: TGTGCCACCAGCAGTGGGGACAGGGTAGGAGAAAAACTGTTTTTT. The variable domain in full, completed from reference TRBV15 and TRBJ1-4, reads DAMVIQNPRYQVTQFGKPVTLSCSQTLNHNVMYWYQQKSSQAPKLLFHYYDKDFNNEADTPDNFQSRRPNTSFCFLDIRSPGLGDTAMYLCATSSGDRVGEKLFFGSGTQLSVL.

V gene TRBV3-1 (or the pseudogene TRBV3-2) combines with J gene TRBJ2-3; TRBD2 matches 8 bases. Trimming took 4 bases from V and 5 from J; bases not matched to a gene: 11. This CDR3 is 16 amino acids long. Germline assignment: CDR1 LGHDT and CDR2 YNNKEL (reference sequence). The CDR3 is CASSPGLLAGRDTQYF. In DNA form, the CDR3 reads TGTGCCAGCAGCCCCGGTTTGCTAGCGGGTAGAGATACGCAGTATTTT.

The rearrangement uses TRBV18 and TRBJ1-5; a weak D match, TRBD1 (5 bases). Germline loops: CDR1 KGHSH, CDR2 LQKENI. The CDR3 sequence is 18 residues long. The V and J ends lost 3 bases and 11 bases respectively, with 29 bases between them. CDR3 region: CASSPELWGLTTPGAQHF. CDR3 nucleotide sequence: TGTGCCAGCTCACCGGAACTTTGGGGACTCACTACTCCGGGGGCCCAGCATTTT.